This entry lists 27 T cell receptor beta chains sequenced from one sample in a study of blood T cell repertoires in COVID-19. Produced via immunoSEQ multiplex PCR; TCRdb's table is partial and in-frame only. The table lists about 410,000 clones, approximately 90% of them singletons. The material sequenced was peripheral blood. The receptors were sampled from a woman in her forties with COVID-19, enrolled during active disease.

The CDR3 loop reads CASSPRGGPEAFF. In nucleotides, the CDR3 is TGTGCCAGCAGCCCGAGGGGGGGCCCTGAAGCTTTCTTT. The chain links TRBV7-3 to TRBJ1-1; TRBD1 is a possible D gene (6 bases). The CDR3 is made up of 13 amino acids. V lost 5 bases, J lost 6 bases, and 13 bases lay in between. CDR1 is SGHTA and CDR2 is FQGTGA in the germline V gene.

V and J are TRBV19 and TRBJ2-3, with 9 nucleotides matching TRBD1. V shed 5 bases, J shed 3 bases, and the junction held 15 bases outside the gene matches. This CDR3 is built from 18 residues. Germline lookup yields CDR1 LNHDA and CDR2 SQIVND (reference sequence). CDR3 bases: TGTGCCAGTAGTCTATCACAGGGGGCGAGGACCCCAACAGATACGCAGTATTTT. Translation: CASSLSQGARTPTDTQYF. The full variable domain, completed using reference TRBV19 and TRBJ2-3, is DGGITQSPKYLFRKEGQNVTLSCEQNLNHDAMYWYRQDPGQGLRLIYYSQIVNDFQKGDIAEGYSVSREKKESFPLTVTSAQKNPTAFYLCASSLSQGARTPTDTQYFGPGTRLTVL.

This chain joins TRBV28 and TRBJ1-6, with D possibly TRBD1 on 5 matching bases. Trimming shortened V by 3 bases and J by 9 bases, and 12 bases separated the two germline ends. The germline V gene has CDR1 MDHEN and CDR2 SYDVKM. The CDR3 loop spans 14 amino acids. The CDR3: CASSFGQGSSPLHF. The CDR3, as DNA: TGTGCCAGCAGTTTCGGGCAGGGATCTTCACCCCTCCACTTT.

This clone came up once. The chain links TRBV5-6 to TRBJ1-1, with 9 positions matching TRBD1. The CDR3 totals 13 residues. Losses at the gene ends were 4 bases for V and 11 bases for J; bases not matched to a gene: 9. CDR1 SGHDT and CDR2 YYEEEE come from the germline V gene. CDR3 protein: CASSGPGQGAAFF. The CDR3 coding sequence is TGTGCCAGCAGCGGACCGGGACAGGGAGCGGCTTTCTTT.

J is TRBJ2-2 and V is TRBV2; no clear D. The V gene's germline CDR1 is SNHLY and CDR2 FYNNEI. The CDR3 totals 14 residues. V dropped 6 bases and J dropped 5 bases, with 13 bases sitting between them. The CDR3 is CASSRVDVTGELFF. CDR3 nucleotide sequence: TGTGCCAGCAGCCGGGTTGACGTAACCGGGGAGCTGTTTTTT. Complete variable domain (other parts from reference TRBV2 and TRBJ2-2): EPEVTQTPSHQVTQMGQEVILRCVPISNHLYFYWYRQILGQKVEFLVSFYNNEISEKSEIFDDQFSVERPDGSNFTLKIRSTKLEDSAMYFCASSRVDVTGELFFGEGSRLTVL.

This clone has only a few counts. This sequence joins TRBV7-9 and TRBJ1-2; a weak D match, TRBD1 (6 bases). CDR3 size: 17 residues. The V end was cut by 1 base, the J end by 0 bases, with 15 bases between. Germline loops: CDR1 SEHNR, CDR2 FQNEAQ (reference sequence). The CDR3 DNA reads as TGTGCCAGCAGCTTAGTAGGGGGAGGGCGGACTAACTATGGCTACACCTTC. Its protein product is CASSLVGGGRTNYGYTF.

The J gene is TRBJ1-2, the V gene TRBV29-1; TRBD1 is a possible D gene (5 bases). The CDR3 sequence is 14 residues long. CDR1 and CDR2 from the germline V gene are SQVTM and ANQGSEA. The ends were cut back, 7 bases at V and 4 bases at J, with 19 bases in the middle. The CDR3, as DNA: TGCAGCGCCGGTGGCCAGGGCCTATTCTATGGCTACACCTTC. It translates to CSAGGQGLFYGYTF.

This clone has only one observation. This sequence joins TRBV7-2 and TRBJ1-1, with D hard to call. From germline, CDR1 is SGHTA and CDR2 FQGNSA. Trimming pared 5 bases from V and 7 bases from J, leaving 20 bases between. The CDR3 loop spans 15 amino acids. The CDR3 loop is CASSPKIISGLEAFF. The CDR3 region has the DNA TGTGCCAGCAGCCCGAAAATTATAAGTGGCCTTGAAGCTTTCTTT.

The chain recombines TRBV13 with TRBJ1-6, with D possibly matching TRBD1 (5 bases). This CDR3 spans 12 amino acids. Trimming pared 3 bases from V and 9 bases from J, leaving 6 bases between. Germline values: CDR1 PRHDT, CDR2 FYEKMQ (reference sequence). CDR3 sequence (DNA): TGTGCCAGCAGCTTGGGGGGTTCACCCCTCCACTTT. It codes for CASSLGGSPLHF. The full variable domain, with the rest looked up from reference TRBV13 and TRBJ1-6, is AAGVIQSPRHLIKEKRETATLKCYPIPRHDTVYWYQQGPGQDPQFLISFYEKMQSDKGSIPDRFSAQQFSDYHSELNMSSLELGDSALYFCASSLGGSPLHFGNGTRLTVT.

The chain uses TRBV13 and TRBJ2-1; D remains ambiguous. The V gene's germline CDR1 is PRHDT and CDR2 FYEKMQ (reference sequence). This CDR3 spans 13 amino acids. V lost 5 bases, J lost 7 bases, and 12 bases lay in between. The DNA for the CDR3 is TGTGCCAGCAGCATCGGAGCCGGGAATGAGCAGTTCTTC. Its translation is CASSIGAGNEQFF.

This clone appeared a single time. The chain links TRBV5-8 to TRBJ1-5; D perhaps matches TRBD1 (5 bases). Trimming removed 3 bases from V and 0 bases from J, with 10 bases in between. The CDR3 consists of 15 residues. Germline values: CDR1 SGHTS, CDR2 YDEGEE. This CDR3 is CASSSRQNSNQPQHF. CDR3 coding DNA: TGTGCCAGCAGCTCCCGACAGAATAGCAATCAGCCCCAGCATTTT.

The V and J genes are TRBV7-9 and TRBJ2-7, with D maybe TRBD2 (6 bases). The ends were cut back, 0 bases at V and 0 bases at J, with 15 bases in the middle. There are 17 residues in the CDR3. CDR1 is SEHNR, CDR2 FQNEAQ, per germline (reference sequence). The CDR3 loop is CASSLAPGRGTSYEQYF. CDR3 in DNA: TGTGCCAGCAGCTTAGCGCCCGGACGCGGGACCTCCTACGAGCAGTACTTC.

The chain uses TRBV28 and TRBJ1-2; D remains ambiguous. The CDR3 contains 12 residues. Per germline, CDR1 MDHEN and CDR2 SYDVKM. V was trimmed by 6 bases and J by 11 bases, leaving 16 bases between them. CDR3 amino acids: CASSLDISSYTF. The CDR3 nucleotides are TGTGCCAGCAGCCTCGACATTTCCTCTTACACCTTC.

The gene calls are TRBV30 and TRBJ1-5, with D possibly being TRBD1 (5 bases). Trimming removed 1 base from V and 15 bases from J, with 16 bases in between. The CDR3 spans 12 residues. Germline V gene data show CDR1 as GTSNPN and CDR2 as SVGIG (reference sequence). CDR3 bases: TGTGCCTGGAGTGAACAGGTAGGGGCCGTGCATTTT. It is translated as CAWSEQVGAVHF.

The chain links TRBV30 to TRBJ1-4; 9 bases agree with TRBD1. V shed 3 bases and J 3 bases; nucleotides not matched to a gene: 5. Germline CDR1 is GTSNPN and CDR2 is SVGIG (reference sequence). CDR3 length: 15 amino acids. CDR3: CAWRGGQGPNEKLFF. CDR3 nucleotides: TGTGCCTGGAGGGGGGGACAGGGCCCTAATGAAAAACTGTTTTTT.

J is TRBJ1-1 and V is TRBV5-1, with D perhaps matching TRBD1 (5 bases). The CDR3 has 14 amino acids. Trimming took off 4 bases at V and 5 bases at J, with 15 bases between the two ends. Germline CDR1 reads SGHRS; CDR2 reads YFSETQ. The CDR3 protein is CASSGEDSLTEAFF. CDR3 bases: TGCGCCAGCAGCGGAGAAGACAGCCTGACTGAAGCTTTCTTT. Using reference TRBV5-1 and TRBJ1-1 for the parts outside the CDR3, the full variable domain is KAGVTQTPRYLIKTRGQQVTLSCSPISGHRSVSWYQQTPGQGLQFLFEYFSETQRNKGNFPGRFSGRQFSNSRSEMNVSTLELGDSALYLCASSGEDSLTEAFFGQGTRLTVV.

The rearrangement uses TRBV28 and TRBJ2-7; TRBD1 aligns across 7 bases. Germline trimming cut 11 bases from V and 5 bases from J; bases unmatched to any gene: 12. The CDR3 runs to 13 residues. Per the germline V gene, CDR1 is MDHEN and CDR2 is SYDVKM. For the CDR3, the DNA is TGTGCCGGGGTAGGGGGCGCGAAAAACGAGCAGTACTTC. Translation gives CAGVGGAKNEQYF.

The chain joins TRBV5-5 to TRBJ2-1; TRBD2 agrees at 12 bases. V was pared by 1 base and J by 7 bases, with 9 bases of the junction left unmatched. Per the germline V gene, CDR1 is SGHKS and CDR2 is YYEKEE (reference sequence). CDR3 length: 17 residues. CDR3: CASSLMVLAGGGNEQFF. CDR3 sequence (DNA): TGTGCCAGCAGCTTGATGGTACTAGCGGGAGGTGGGAATGAGCAGTTCTTC. Full variable domain (outside the CDR3, taken from reference TRBV5-5 and TRBJ2-1): DAGVTQSPTHLIKTRGQQVTLRCSPISGHKSVSWYQQVLGQGPQFIFQYYEKEERGRGNFPDRFSARQFPNYSSELNVNALLLGDSALYLCASSLMVLAGGGNEQFFGPGTRLTVL.

The V gene is TRBV6-2 or TRBV6-3, the J gene TRBJ1-2; D is unclear. Germline V gene data show CDR1 as MNHEY and CDR2 as SVGEGT. This CDR3 has 16 amino acids. Trimming left V 4 bases short and J 3 bases short, with 18 bases between. DNA for the CDR3: TGTGCCAGCAGTTCGAGCCCCCGCATAAGTTACTATGGCTACACCTTC. Its translation: CASSSSPRISYYGYTF.

The chain is built from TRBV29-1 and TRBJ1-2; tentatively, D is TRBD1 (5 bases). The CDR3 sequence is 14 residues long. Trimming pared 4 bases from V and 8 bases from J, leaving 20 bases between. Germline V gene data show CDR1 as SQVTM and CDR2 as ANQGSEA. The CDR3 loop reads CSVVRGVSVGGYTF. CDR3 bases: TGCAGCGTTGTGCGGGGCGTCTCGGTAGGGGGCTACACCTTC.

The chain joins TRBV7-2 to TRBJ2-5; 14 bases map to TRBD2. This CDR3 comprises 15 residues. V trimming: 4 bases; J trimming: 5 bases; junction bases outside the gene matches: 3. Germline CDR1 reads SGHTA; CDR2 reads FQGNSA. The CDR3 bases are TGTGCCAGCAGCTGGAGGACTAGCGGGAGGGAGACCCAGTACTTC. This encodes CASSWRTSGRETQYF.

The J gene is TRBJ1-2, the V gene TRBV12-3 or TRBV12-4; D unresolved. The CDR3 runs 12 residues. Trimming took off 6 bases at V and 7 bases at J, with 12 bases between the two ends. CDR3 in DNA: TGTGCCAGCAGCCGGGAGGGTTCTGGCTACACCTTC. It codes for CASSREGSGYTF.

The chain combines TRBV11-2 with TRBJ1-6, with a weak D call TRBD1 (6 bases). Trimming left V 5 bases short and J 7 bases short, with 18 bases between. The CDR3 totals 16 residues. CDR1 is SGHAT, CDR2 FQNNGV, per germline. The CDR3, as DNA: TGTGCCAGCAGCCCATGGACAGCCTCAATGAATTCACCCCTCCACTTT. It translates to CASSPWTASMNSPLHF.

This clone has just one count. V gene TRBV20-1 combines with J gene TRBJ1-5, with D possibly being TRBD1 (6 bases). CDR1 and CDR2 from the germline V gene are DFQATT and SNEGSKA (reference sequence). Trimming stripped 3 bases from V and 6 bases from J, with 15 bases between. The CDR3 totals 14 residues. Written as DNA, the CDR3 is TGCAGTGCTAGTAGGCCAGGGGAAGGTCAGCCCCAGCATTTT. This encodes CSASRPGEGQPQHF.

V is TRBV7-3 and J is TRBJ2-7; a weak D match, TRBD2 (6 bases). The V and J ends lost 2 bases and 7 bases respectively, with 12 bases between them. This CDR3 contains 13 residues. Germline V gives CDR1 SGHTA, CDR2 FQGTGA. The CDR3: CASSLAGHLEQYF. The CDR3 nucleotides read TGTGCCAGCAGCTTAGCGGGGCACTTGGAGCAGTACTTC. Combining the CDR3 with reference TRBV7-3 and TRBJ2-7 gives the whole variable domain GAGVSQTPSNKVTEKGKYVELRCDPISGHTALYWYRQSLGQGPEFLIYFQGTGAADDSGLPNDRFFAVRPEGSVSTLKIQRTERGDSAVYLCASSLAGHLEQYFGPGTRLTVT.

To note about this clone: Additional DNA sequences in this sample encode the identical CDR3. The rearrangement joins TRBV19 to TRBJ1-1, with D uncertain. Trimming removed 3 bases at V and 4 bases at J, with 6 bases between. The CDR3 runs 12 residues. Germline V gene lookup returns CDR1 LNHDA and CDR2 SQIVND (reference sequence). The CDR3 sequence is CASSIRGTEAFF. The CDR3 nucleotides are TGTGCCAGTAGTATCCGCGGCACTGAAGCTTTCTTT.

This rearrangement joins TRBV5-1 to TRBJ2-7; D may be TRBD1 (5 bases). Trimming removed 2 bases from V and 4 bases from J, with 10 bases in between. From germline, CDR1 is SGHRS and CDR2 YFSETQ. The CDR3 has 13 amino acids. CDR3 nucleotide sequence: TGCGCCAGCAGCTTCAGCGACAGTTACGAGCAGTACTTC. It codes for CASSFSDSYEQYF.